The subject of this entry is one T cell receptor beta chain. It was roughly 0.3 ug DNA, about 30,000 T cell genomes, that went into each replicate PCR of unsorted PBMC. Source study methods: Junction-only sequences without quality scores came from ImmunoSEQ, so filtering differed. The repertoire was sequenced with immunoSEQ multiplex PCR; TCRdb's copy has only in-frame clones and lacks some. V and J calls and clone size are given by that table; D and trimming were obtained from the DNA. In the table there are around 450,000 clones, around 79% of which are singletons. The sample comes from a study of shared clonotypes between healthy human individuals. What was sequenced was PBMCs. This clonotype was obtained from a woman between 40 and 55 years old in good health. Some clones in this sample may be carry-over from other donors' samples.

The CDR3 sequence: CASSPYLGSGGSGEQYF. Written as DNA, the CDR3 is TGTGCCAGCAGCCCCTACCTCGGGTCAGGGGGTAGCGGGGAGCAGTACTTC. The V gene is TRBV2, the J gene TRBJ2-7; D tentatively fits TRBD1 or TRBD2 (7 bases each). This CDR3 has 17 residues. Trimming stripped 6 bases from V and 7 bases from J, with 28 bases between. In germline, CDR1 is SNHLY, CDR2 FYNNEI.